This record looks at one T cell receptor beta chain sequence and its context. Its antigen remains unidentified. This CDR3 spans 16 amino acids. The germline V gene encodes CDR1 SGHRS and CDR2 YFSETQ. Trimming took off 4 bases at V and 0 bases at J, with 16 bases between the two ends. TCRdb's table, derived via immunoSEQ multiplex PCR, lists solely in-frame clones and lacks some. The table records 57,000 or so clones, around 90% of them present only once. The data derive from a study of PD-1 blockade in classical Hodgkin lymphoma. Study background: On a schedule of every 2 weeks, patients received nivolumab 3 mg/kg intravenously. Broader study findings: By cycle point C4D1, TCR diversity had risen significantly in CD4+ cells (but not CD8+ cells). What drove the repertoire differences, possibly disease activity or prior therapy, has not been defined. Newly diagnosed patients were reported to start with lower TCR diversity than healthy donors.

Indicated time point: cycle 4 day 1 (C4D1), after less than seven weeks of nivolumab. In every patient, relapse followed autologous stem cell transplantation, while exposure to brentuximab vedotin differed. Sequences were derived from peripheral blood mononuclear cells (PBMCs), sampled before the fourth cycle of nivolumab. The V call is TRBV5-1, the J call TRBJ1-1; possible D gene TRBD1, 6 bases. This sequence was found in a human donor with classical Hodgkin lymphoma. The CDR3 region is CASSTRQGLVNTEAFF. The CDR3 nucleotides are TGCGCCAGCAGCACACGGCAGGGGCTGGTGAACACTGAAGCTTTCTTT.